Listed below are T cell receptor beta chains from one sample, sequenced in a study of regulatory T cells in long-lasting Graves disease. TCRdb reprocessed the multiplex PCR reads with MiXCR, giving one entry per CDR3 protein. The sample records about 290,000 distinct CDR3 sequences, 22% being singletons. Sequenced here: peripheral blood mononuclear cells (PBMCs), sampled when the disease was refractory, from a patient treated with antithyroid drugs. The receptor set was obtained from a female donor with Graves disease. The CDR3 runs from the conserved cysteine through the conserved F or W. The order of the fields is J gene, clone size, D gene, V gene, CDR3 DNA, CDR3 protein. A D gene is named only where the DNA matches it firmly. Expanded clones get a size class; other rows say once, few or many, or leave the size out.

>TRBJ1-1|few|.|TRBV28
TGTGCCAGCAGTTTAGGTCTCAGCCAGGGGATCACTGAAGCTTTCTTT
CASSLGLSQGITEAFF
>TRBJ2-7|.|.|TRBV4-1
TGCGCCAGCAGCCAGGCCGGGACATCCTTCTACGAGCAGTACTTC
CASSQAGTSFYEQYF
>TRBJ1-2|.|.|TRBV6-1
TGTGCCAGCAGTGAACACCGGCAGGGACCCTATGGCTACACCTTC
CASSEHRQGPYGYTF
>TRBJ2-2|.|.|TRBV12-3/TRBV12-4
TGTGCCACCGCCTCTCGAATCAGGGTGGAGGGGGAGCTGTTTTTT
CATASRIRVEGELFF
>TRBJ1-1|many|TRBD1|TRBV20-1
TGCAGTGCCGAGACAGGGGGGGACACTGAAGCTTTCTTT
CSAETGGDTEAFF
>TRBJ2-7|many|.|TRBV15
TGTGCCACCAGCAGAGATCTCGGGACACCTTACGAGCAGTACTTC
CATSRDLGTPYEQYF
>TRBJ1-2|many|TRBD1|TRBV6-1
TGTGCCAGCGAAGCGGGACAGGGCTATGGCTACACCTTC
CASEAGQGYGYTF
>TRBJ2-1|.|.|TRBV5-1
TGCGCCAGCAGCTTGGATGGTACTGAGCAGTTCTTC
CASSLDGTEQFF
>TRBJ2-3|few|.|TRBV28
TGTGCCAGCAGTTTATACGCCCGTAGCACAGATACGCAGTATTTT
CASSLYARSTDTQYF
>TRBJ1-3|once|.|TRBV7-8
TGTGCCACCAGCTTATCAGGACGCCGCTCTGGAAACACCATATATTTT
CATSLSGRRSGNTIYF
>TRBJ1-2|.|.|TRBV6-1
TGTGCCAGCAGTGAATTGGGGGGATCCTATGGCTACACCTTC
CASSELGGSYGYTF
>TRBJ2-5|few|TRBD1|TRBV14
TGTGCCAGCAGCCCCCGGACAGGCGGAACCCAGTACTTC
CASSPRTGGTQYF
>TRBJ2-5|.|.|TRBV5-6
TGTGCCAGCAGCTTCAAGTGGGAGCATTCTACGGAGACCCAGTACTTC
CASSFKWEHSTETQYF
>TRBJ1-6|.|.|TRBV6-1
TGTGCCAGCATGGGGAACTCACCCCTCCACTTT
CASMGNSPLHF
>TRBJ1-1|few|.|TRBV4-3
TGCGCCAGCAGCCAAGGGTTCACAGGGCGTGCTGAAGCTTTCTTT
CASSQGFTGRAEAFF
>TRBJ1-2|many|.|TRBV6-2/TRBV6-3
TGTGCCAGCAGTTACCTTAACAGGGATGGCTACACCTTC
CASSYLNRDGYTF
>TRBJ1-1|few|.|TRBV7-9
TGTGCCAGCAGCTCTCAGACTGATATAAACACTGAAGCTTTCTTT
CASSSQTDINTEAFF
>TRBJ2-2|few|TRBD1|TRBV6-2/TRBV6-3
TGTGCCAGCAGTTGGGACAGGGGGCCCGGGGAGCTGTTTTTT
CASSWDRGPGELFF
>TRBJ1-2|many|TRBD1|TRBV28
TGTGCCAGCAGTCCATCCGGGACAGGGGGTTTCTACACCTTC
CASSPSGTGGFYTF
>TRBJ2-1|.|TRBD2|TRBV28
TGTGCCAGCAGTTCCGACTCAGCCCCGGGGACTAGCGGGGGGAGGAATGAGCAGTTCTTC
CASSSDSAPGTSGGRNEQFF
>TRBJ1-2|many|TRBD1|TRBV29-1
TGCAGCGTTGAAAGGACAGGGGGGGGCTATGGCTACACCTTC
CSVERTGGGYGYTF
>TRBJ1-1|many|.|TRBV5-1
TGCGCCAGCAGCTTGGCCGGAAGTGAAGCTTTCTTT
CASSLAGSEAFF
>TRBJ2-2|.|TRBD1|TRBV19
TGTGCCAGTAGCGGGCAGGGGGCCGGGGAGCTGTTTTTT
CASSGQGAGELFF
>TRBJ2-1|.|TRBD2|TRBV30
TGTGCCTGGTGTCTAGCGGAAAACAATGAGCAGTTCTTC
CAWCLAENNEQFF
>TRBJ1-2|many|.|TRBV24-1
TGTGCCACCAGTGATTATGAGGCTGGCTACACCTTC
CATSDYEAGYTF
>TRBJ1-2|.|.|TRBV30
TGTGTCTGGAGTCTTGGAGGGCAGGACTATGGCTACACCTTC
CVWSLGGQDYGYTF
>TRBJ1-1|.|TRBD1|TRBV5-1
TGCGCCAGCAGCACCGGGACAGGGGAAGCTTTCTTT
CASSTGTGEAFF
>TRBJ2-7|few|.|TRBV12-3/TRBV12-4
TGTGCCAGCGGAATTGGTGCCGCGGCCTACGAGCAGTACTTC
CASGIGAAAYEQYF
>TRBJ2-5|.|.|TRBV10-3
TGTGCCATCAGTGAGTCGGGTAAAGAGACCCAGTACTTC
CAISESGKETQYF
>TRBJ2-2|.|.|TRBV5-1
TGCGCCAGCAGCTTGGAAGGGAGCACCGGGGAGCTGTTTTTT
CASSLEGSTGELFF
>TRBJ2-7|many|TRBD2|TRBV2
TGTGCCACCCGGGCGGGGGGGTCCCCCTCCTACGAGCAGTACTTC
CATRAGGSPSYEQYF
>TRBJ1-1|many|.|TRBV6-1
TGTGCCAGCAGTACGCTATCCACGGGGGACACTGAAGCTTTCTTT
CASSTLSTGDTEAFF
>TRBJ1-5|few|TRBD1|TRBV10-2
TGCGCCAGCAATTACCAGGGGGCCGATCAGCCCCAGCATTTT
CASNYQGADQPQHF
>TRBJ2-7|few|TRBD2|TRBV6-2/TRBV6-3
TGTGCCAGCAGTTACCGTCTAGCGGGAGTAGGGGAGCAGTACTTC
CASSYRLAGVGEQYF
>TRBJ1-2|few|.|TRBV7-9
TGTGCCAGCAGCTTAAACGCGGATAACTATGGCTACACCTTC
CASSLNADNYGYTF
>TRBJ2-6|.|.|TRBV5-1
TGCGCCAGCAGCCCTTCATCGGGGGCTGGGGCCAACGTCCTGACTTTC
CASSPSSGAGANVLTF
>TRBJ2-5|many|.|TRBV11-2
TGTGCCAGCAGGGACTTTGGACAAGAGACCCAGTACTTC
CASRDFGQETQYF
>TRBJ2-2|few|TRBD2|TRBV7-9
TGTGCCAGCAGCCCCACCGGAGCGGGGGCTAGCACCGGGGAGCTGTTTTTT
CASSPTGAGASTGELFF
>TRBJ2-1|.|.|TRBV6-4
TGTGCCAGCAGTGACTCTGGGGGATCGCGAGATGAGCAGTTCTTC
CASSDSGGSRDEQFF
>TRBJ2-1|.|.|TRBV12-3/TRBV12-4
TGTGCCAGCAGTTTCGGGGGTCATGAGCAGTTCTTC
CASSFGGHEQFF
>TRBJ1-2|many|TRBD1|TRBV2
TGTGCCAGCAGAGGACAGGACCTTAACTATGGCTACACCTTC
CASRGQDLNYGYTF
>TRBJ2-7|.|TRBD1|TRBV30
TGTGCCTGGAGTCGTCCTAGGGACAGGGGCTCCTACGAGCAGTACTTC
CAWSRPRDRGSYEQYF
>TRBJ2-7|.|TRBD2|TRBV4-2
TGTGCCAGCAGCCAAGGGACTAGCGGAGACTACGAGCAGTACTTC
CASSQGTSGDYEQYF
>TRBJ2-3|.|TRBD2|TRBV20-1
TGCAGTGCTAGACTTACTAGCGCCGATACGCAGTATTTT
CSARLTSADTQYF
>TRBJ2-1|.|.|TRBV20-1
TGCAGCGCCTCTTCCTACAATGAGCAGTTCTTC
CSASSYNEQFF
>TRBJ1-6|many|.|TRBV11-2
TGTGCCAGCAGCTTAGGACGGAGGATCGATTATAATTCACCCCTCCACTTT
CASSLGRRIDYNSPLHF
>TRBJ1-1|once|.|TRBV19
TGTGCCAGTACTCCGGAGCCCATAGGGGCCTTGAACACTGAAGCTTTCTTT
CASTPEPIGALNTEAFF
>TRBJ2-7|.|.|TRBV20-1
TGCAGTGCTAGAGCTAGAGTATCAGGGGAGTTAGGTCTGGACGAGCAGTACTTC
CSARARVSGELGLDEQYF
>TRBJ2-7|many|TRBD1|TRBV3-1
TGTGCCAGCAGCCAAGAGTGGGACAGGTTACAGTACTTC
CASSQEWDRLQYF
>TRBJ1-1|.|.|TRBV20-1
TGCAGTGCAAGCAGGGAGGGTACGAACACTGAAGCTTTCTTT
CSASREGTNTEAFF
>TRBJ2-7|.|.|TRBV20-1
TGCAGTGCTACTGCGGGAACGGGCTACGAGCAGTACTTC
CSATAGTGYEQYF
>TRBJ1-4|.|.|TRBV7-2
TGTGCCAGCAGCCAACCGGGAACCCCAAAACTGTTTTTT
CASSQPGTPKLFF
>TRBJ2-7|many|.|TRBV30
TGTGCCTGGAGTGTCCAGGGCGCGTACGAGCAGTACTTC
CAWSVQGAYEQYF
>TRBJ1-1|few|TRBD1|TRBV29-1
TGCAGCGCGGGACAGCAGGCGAACACTGAAGCTTTCTTT
CSAGQQANTEAFF
>TRBJ2-2|.|.|TRBV28
TGTGCCAGCAGATCGGCGGGAAGAGTCGGGGAGCTGTTTTTT
CASRSAGRVGELFF
>TRBJ2-4|few|TRBD1|TRBV6-1
TGTGCCAGCAGCCCAGGGGGCGGGGCCAAAAACATTCAGTACTTC
CASSPGGGAKNIQYF